The next 16 T cell receptor beta chains were all read from a single sample in a study of shared clonotypes between healthy human individuals. Terminally differentiated effector memory CD45RA+ cells were left out of the naive CD8 fraction, which was CD45RO-negative and positively selected for CCR7. Profiling relied on immunoSEQ multiplex PCR, and the TCRdb table lists in-frame clones only, not all of them. The sample comprises around 1.9 million clones, approximately 94% of which are singletons, and more than 1.5% rests with the top ten. The sample comprised naive CD8+ T cells from PBMCs. All receptors come from a man aged 18 to 35 in good health. Some clones in this sample may be carry-over from other donors' samples.

The CDR3 sequence is CASSSGHIQYIQYF. The CDR3 DNA is TGTGCCAGCTCGTCGGGACACATCCAGTACATTCAGTACTTC. The chain combines TRBV27 with TRBJ2-4, with a tentative D call TRBD1 (6 bases). The CDR3 runs 14 residues. With 8 bases removed from V and 8 bases from J, the gap between germline ends came to 19 bases. Per germline, CDR1 MNHEY and CDR2 SMNVEV (reference sequence).

In nucleotides, the CDR3 is TGCGCCAGCAGCCACCCGGGACTGGACAGGGGAGGACCTAATGAAAAACTGTTTTTT. Its protein is CASSHPGLDRGGPNEKLFF. The V gene is TRBV4-1, the J gene TRBJ1-4; 9 bases fit TRBD1. The V segment lost 3 bases and the J segment 3 bases; nucleotides outside the gene matches: 14. This CDR3 is 19 amino acids long. Germline values: CDR1 MGHRA, CDR2 YSYEKL.

J is TRBJ2-7 and V is TRBV10-2, with D perhaps matching TRBD1 (6 bases). The V gene lost 0 bases and the J gene lost 2 bases, with 11 bases spanning the gap. The germline CDR1 and CDR2 sequences are WSHSY and SAAADI. The CDR3 consists of 15 residues. The CDR3 region has the DNA TGCGCCAGCAGTGAGTCAATAGGGGGACCCTACGAGCAGTACTTC. Amino acid sequence: CASSESIGGPYEQYF.

This rearrangement joins TRBV30 to TRBJ1-5; 8 nucleotides align to TRBD1. Germline V CDR1 and CDR2: GTSNPN, SVGIG (reference sequence). The CDR3 runs to 14 residues. CDR3 nucleotides: TGTGCTGTTGACACTGACAGGGGAGGTCAGCCCCAGCATTTT. Its translation is CAVDTDRGGQPQHF. Complete variable domain (other parts from reference TRBV30 and TRBJ1-5): SQTIHQWPATLVQPVGSPLSLECTVEGTSNPNLYWYRQAAGRGLQLLFYSVGIGQISSEVPQNLSASRPQDRQFILSSKKLLLSDSGFYLCAVDTDRGGQPQHFGDGTRLSIL.

The J gene is TRBJ1-5, the V gene TRBV19, with 7 positions matching TRBD1. The V and J ends lost 5 bases and 6 bases, in that order; junction bases with no gene match: 7. This CDR3 is built from 14 residues. Germline V gene sequence: CDR1 LNHDA, CDR2 SQIVND (reference sequence). The CDR3: CASSRRQGVQPQHF. For the CDR3, the DNA is TGTGCCAGTAGTCGAAGACAGGGTGTTCAGCCCCAGCATTTT.

The CDR3 nucleotides are TGTGCCAGCAGCTTATATAGGGTACCCTACGAGCAGTACTTC. This gives the protein CASSLYRVPYEQYF. The chain couples TRBV7-8 to TRBJ2-7; D uncertain. V gave up 2 bases and J gave up 2 bases, with 10 bases separating them. The CDR3 runs to 14 residues. CDR1 is SGHVS, CDR2 FQNEAQ, per germline. Combining the CDR3 with reference TRBV7-8 and TRBJ2-7 gives the whole variable domain GAGVSQSPRYKVAKRGQDVALRCDPISGHVSLFWYQQALGQGPEFLTYFQNEAQLDKSGLPSDRFFAERPEGSVSTLKIQRTQQEDSAVYLCASSLYRVPYEQYFGPGTRLTVT.

To note about this clone: The sample carries other DNA sequences with the same CDR3. This chain uses TRBV11-2 with TRBJ2-5; D possibly matches TRBD1 or TRBD2 (5 bases each). This CDR3 region has 13 residues. V lost 5 bases to trimming and J lost 5 bases, with 12 bases between them. Germline CDR1 reads SGHAT; CDR2 reads FQNNGV. CDR3 nucleotides: TGTGCCAGCAGCCCGGGGCCAGGGGAGACCCAGTACTTC. As protein: CASSPGPGETQYF.

The CDR3 region has the DNA TGTGCCAGCAGCGGAGGAGTAGGGACTGAAGCTTTCTTT. Protein product: CASSGGVGTEAFF. The rearrangement uses TRBV9 and TRBJ1-1; D gene ambiguous. CDR3 length: 13 residues. V lost 3 bases to trimming and J lost 5 bases, with 11 bases between them. The V gene's germline CDR1 is SGDLS and CDR2 YYNGEE.

On this clone: Other DNA sequences in this specimen translate into the identical CDR3. The V call is TRBV9, the J call TRBJ1-2; D is perhaps TRBD1 (6 bases). This CDR3 comprises 14 residues. With 0 bases removed from V and 3 bases from J, the gap between germline ends came to 9 bases. Per germline, CDR1 SGDLS and CDR2 YYNGEE. For the CDR3, the DNA is TGTGCCAGCAGCGTAGGATCAGGGGACTATGGCTACACCTTC. Its translation is CASSVGSGDYGYTF.

This chain connects TRBV21-1 to TRBJ2-7. TRBV21-1 is recorded as a pseudogene. The CDR3 spans 10 residues. The CDR3 nucleotides read TGTGCCAGCAGCAAAGAATCTAGGGTATTC. Amino acid sequence: CASSKESRVF.

The chain recombines TRBV7-2 with TRBJ1-3; the D is unclear. CDR1 is SGHTA and CDR2 is FQGNSA in the germline V gene. The V end was cut by 5 bases, the J end by 5 bases, with 10 bases between. The CDR3 extends over 13 amino acids. The CDR3 is CASSLNVRNTIYF. CDR3 DNA sequence: TGTGCCAGCAGCCTAAATGTCCGAAACACCATATATTTT.

Worth noting for this clone: Germline is not matched at one junction end, which may reflect a read error. The chain links TRBV18 to TRBJ2-2, with D unresolved. CDR1 and CDR2 from the germline V gene are KGHSH and LQKENI. The CDR3 totals 13 residues. CDR3 in DNA: TGTGCCAGCTCCCCACCAACAGACGGGGAGCTGTTTTTT. Protein: CASSPPTDGELFF.

J is TRBJ2-7 and V is TRBV5-1; TRBD1 matches at 10 bases. The ends lost 4 bases at V and 5 bases at J; junction bases unmatched: 3. The CDR3 length is 13 residues. Germline V CDR1 and CDR2: SGHRS, YFSETQ. CDR3 bases: TGCGCCAGCAGCCGGGACAGGGGAAACGAGCAGTACTTC. Translated: CASSRDRGNEQYF.

This rearrangement joins TRBV5-6 to TRBJ2-7; TRBD1 aligns across 9 bases. Germline V gives CDR1 SGHDT, CDR2 YYEEEE. V lost 4 bases and J lost 6; bases outside the gene matches: 5. The CDR3 is made up of 13 amino acids. CDR3 nucleotides: TGTGCCAGCAGCCCGGGACAGGGCTCCGAGCAGTACTTC. Translating it yields CASSPGQGSEQYF.

The CDR3: CASRGRGDYEQYF. As DNA, the CDR3 is TGCGCCAGCAGGGGCAGGGGAGACTACGAGCAGTACTTC. The chain couples TRBV10-2 to TRBJ2-7; weak D call: TRBD1 (6 bases). The germline gives CDR1 WSHSY, CDR2 SAAADI. The CDR3 covers 13 residues. V was pared by 6 bases and J by 3 bases, with 12 bases between.

V is TRBV10-2 and J is TRBJ2-1, with no clear D. Germline CDR1 and CDR2: WSHSY and SAAADI. Trimming removed 1 base at V and 5 bases at J, with 9 bases between. The CDR3 runs to 14 residues. The CDR3 DNA sequence: TGCGCCAGCAGTGAGTTAGGCCACAACAATGAGCAGTTCTTC. Translation: CASSELGHNNEQFF.